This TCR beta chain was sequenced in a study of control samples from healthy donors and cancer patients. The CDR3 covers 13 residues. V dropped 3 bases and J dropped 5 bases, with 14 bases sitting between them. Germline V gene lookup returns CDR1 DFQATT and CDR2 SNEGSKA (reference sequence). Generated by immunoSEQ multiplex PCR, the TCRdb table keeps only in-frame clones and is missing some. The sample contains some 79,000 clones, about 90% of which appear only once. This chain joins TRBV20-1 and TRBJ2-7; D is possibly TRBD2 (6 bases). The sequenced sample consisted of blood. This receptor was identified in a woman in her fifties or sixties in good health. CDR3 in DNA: TGCAGTGCTAGTTTGGGACTGGCCCACGAGCAGTACTTC. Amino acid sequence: CSASLGLAHEQYF.